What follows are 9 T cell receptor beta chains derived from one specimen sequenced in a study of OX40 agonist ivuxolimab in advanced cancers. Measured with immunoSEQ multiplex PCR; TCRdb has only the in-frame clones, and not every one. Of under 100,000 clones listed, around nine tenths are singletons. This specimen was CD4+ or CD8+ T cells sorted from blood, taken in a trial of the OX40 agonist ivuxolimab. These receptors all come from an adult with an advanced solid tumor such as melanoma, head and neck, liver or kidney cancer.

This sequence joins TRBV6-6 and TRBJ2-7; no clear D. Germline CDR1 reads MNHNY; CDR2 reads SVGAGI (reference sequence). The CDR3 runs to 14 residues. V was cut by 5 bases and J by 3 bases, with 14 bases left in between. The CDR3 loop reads CASSGRTGVYEQYF. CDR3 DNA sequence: TGTGCCAGCAGTGGTCGGACGGGCGTCTACGAGCAGTACTTC.

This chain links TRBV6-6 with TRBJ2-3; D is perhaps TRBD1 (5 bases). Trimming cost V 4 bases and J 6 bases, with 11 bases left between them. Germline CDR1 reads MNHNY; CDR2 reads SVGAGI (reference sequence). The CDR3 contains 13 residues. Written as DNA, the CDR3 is TGTGCCAGCAGTTGGGGCCCACAGGATACGCAGTATTTT. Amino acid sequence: CASSWGPQDTQYF.

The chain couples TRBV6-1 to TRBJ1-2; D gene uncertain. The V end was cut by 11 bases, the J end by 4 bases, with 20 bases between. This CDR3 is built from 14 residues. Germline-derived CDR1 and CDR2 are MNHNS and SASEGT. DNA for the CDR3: TGTGCCGGGAGCGGGGTTAGCAGGAGCTATGGCTACACCTTC. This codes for CAGSGVSRSYGYTF.

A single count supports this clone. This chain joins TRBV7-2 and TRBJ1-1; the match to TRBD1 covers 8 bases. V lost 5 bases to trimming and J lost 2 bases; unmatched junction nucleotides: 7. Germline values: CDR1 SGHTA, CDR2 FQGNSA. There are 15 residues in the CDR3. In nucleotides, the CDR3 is TGTGCCAGCAGCGGCAGGGGGCTGGTTAACACTGAAGCTTTCTTT. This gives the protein CASSGRGLVNTEAFF. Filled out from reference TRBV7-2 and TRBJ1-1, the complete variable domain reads GAGVSQSPSNKVTEKGKDVELRCDPISGHTALYWYRQSLGQGLEFLIYFQGNSAPDKSGLPSDRFSAERTGGSVSTLTIQRTQQEDSAVYLCASSGRGLVNTEAFFGQGTRLTVV.

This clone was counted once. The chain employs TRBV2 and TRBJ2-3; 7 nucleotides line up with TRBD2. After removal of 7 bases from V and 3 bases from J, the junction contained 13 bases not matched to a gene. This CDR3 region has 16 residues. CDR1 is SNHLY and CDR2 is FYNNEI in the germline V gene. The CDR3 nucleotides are TGTGCCAGCATCAAAAACGGCGGGAGACGGACAGATACGCAGTATTTT. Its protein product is CASIKNGGRRTDTQYF.

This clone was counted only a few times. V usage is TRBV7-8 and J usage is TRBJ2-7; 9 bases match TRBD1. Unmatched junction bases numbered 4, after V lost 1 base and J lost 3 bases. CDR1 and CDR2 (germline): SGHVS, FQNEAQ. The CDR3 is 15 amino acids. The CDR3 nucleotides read TGTGCCAGCAGCTTAGTAGGGACAGGGAACTACGAGCAGTACTTC. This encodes CASSLVGTGNYEQYF.

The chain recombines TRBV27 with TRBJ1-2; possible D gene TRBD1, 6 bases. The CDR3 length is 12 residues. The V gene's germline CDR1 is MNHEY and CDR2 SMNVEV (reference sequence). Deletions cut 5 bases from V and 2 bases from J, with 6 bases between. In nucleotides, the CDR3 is TGTGCCAGCAGTACAGGGAACTATGGCTACACCTTC. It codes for CASSTGNYGYTF.

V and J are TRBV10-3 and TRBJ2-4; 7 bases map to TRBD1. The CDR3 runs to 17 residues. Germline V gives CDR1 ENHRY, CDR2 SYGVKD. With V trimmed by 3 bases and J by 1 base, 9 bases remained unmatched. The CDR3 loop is CAISESGQGVAKNIQYF. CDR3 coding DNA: TGTGCCATCAGTGAATCGGGGCAGGGGGTGGCCAAAAACATTCAGTACTTC.

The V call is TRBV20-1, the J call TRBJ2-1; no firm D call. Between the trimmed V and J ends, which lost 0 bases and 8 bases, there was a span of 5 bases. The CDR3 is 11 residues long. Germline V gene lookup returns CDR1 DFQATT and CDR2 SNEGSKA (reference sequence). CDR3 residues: CSAREVDEQFF. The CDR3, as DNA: TGCAGTGCTAGAGAGGTAGATGAGCAGTTCTTC.